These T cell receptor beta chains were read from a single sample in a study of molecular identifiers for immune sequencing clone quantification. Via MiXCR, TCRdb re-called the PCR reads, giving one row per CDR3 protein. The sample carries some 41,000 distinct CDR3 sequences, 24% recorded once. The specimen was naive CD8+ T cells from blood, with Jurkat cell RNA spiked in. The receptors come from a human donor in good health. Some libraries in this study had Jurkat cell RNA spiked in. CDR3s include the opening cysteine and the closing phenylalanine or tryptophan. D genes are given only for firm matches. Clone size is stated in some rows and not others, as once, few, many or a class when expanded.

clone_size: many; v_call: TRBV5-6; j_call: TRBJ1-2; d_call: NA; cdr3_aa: CASSPPDGNFYGYTF; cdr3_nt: TGTGCCAGCAGCCCCCCGGACGGCAACTTCTATGGCTACACCTTC
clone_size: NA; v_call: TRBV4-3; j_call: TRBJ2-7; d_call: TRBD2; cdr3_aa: CSCSPSGAGAYEQYF; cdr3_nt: TGCTCCTGCAGCCCCTCGGGAGCGGGGGCATACGAGCAGTACTTC
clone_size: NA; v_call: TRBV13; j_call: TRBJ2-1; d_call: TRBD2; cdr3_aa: CASSLFLGGEQFF; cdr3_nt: TGTGCCAGCAGCTTGTTTTTGGGGGGGGAGCAGTTCTTC
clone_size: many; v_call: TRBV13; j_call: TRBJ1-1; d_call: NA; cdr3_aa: CASSSQGSNTEAFF; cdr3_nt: TGTGCCAGCAGTTCACAGGGTTCGAACACTGAAGCTTTCTTT
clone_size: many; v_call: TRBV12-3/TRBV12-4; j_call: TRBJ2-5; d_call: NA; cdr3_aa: CASTPDRLQETQYF; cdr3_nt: TGTGCCAGCACCCCCGACAGGCTACAAGAGACCCAGTACTTC
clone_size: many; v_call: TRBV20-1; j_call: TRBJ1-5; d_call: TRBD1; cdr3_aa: CSAARDSEPGRPQHF; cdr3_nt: TGCAGTGCCGCCCGGGACAGCGAACCCGGTCGGCCCCAGCATTTT
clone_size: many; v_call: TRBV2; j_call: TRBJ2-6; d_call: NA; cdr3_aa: CASSPKLVSGANVLTF; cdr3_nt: TGTGCCAGCAGCCCTAAGCTTGTATCTGGGGCCAACGTCCTGACTTTC
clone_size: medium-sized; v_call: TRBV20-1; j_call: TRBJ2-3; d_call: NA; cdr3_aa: CSARVGTPDTQYF; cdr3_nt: TGCAGTGCTAGAGTAGGCACACCAGATACGCAGTATTTT
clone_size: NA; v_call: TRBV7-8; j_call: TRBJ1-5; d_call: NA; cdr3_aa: CASSPGTTNQAPLF; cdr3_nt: TGTGCAAGCAGCCCCGGGACCACCAACCAGGCTCCGCTTTTT
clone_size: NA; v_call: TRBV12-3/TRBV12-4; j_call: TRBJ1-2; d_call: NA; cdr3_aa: CASTRGGQGYTF; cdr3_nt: TGTGCCAGCACCCGGGGAGGGCAAGGCTACACCTTC
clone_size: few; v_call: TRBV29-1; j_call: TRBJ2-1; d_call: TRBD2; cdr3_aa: CSVVAGTYNEQFF; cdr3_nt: TGCAGCGTTGTAGCGGGGACTTACAATGAGCAGTTCTTC
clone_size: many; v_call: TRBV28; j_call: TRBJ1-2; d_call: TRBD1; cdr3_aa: CASSLDRTNYGYTF; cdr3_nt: TGTGCCAGCAGCCTGGACAGGACTAACTATGGCTACACCTTC
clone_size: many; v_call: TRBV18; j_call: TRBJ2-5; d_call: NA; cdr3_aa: CASSPGTAQETQYF; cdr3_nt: TGTGCCAGCTCGCCCGGGACGGCCCAAGAGACCCAGTACTTC
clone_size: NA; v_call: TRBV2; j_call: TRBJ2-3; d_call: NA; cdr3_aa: CASSEANDGTSTDTQYF; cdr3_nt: TGTGCCAGCAGTGAAGCAAACGACGGCACTAGCACAGATACGCAGTATTTT
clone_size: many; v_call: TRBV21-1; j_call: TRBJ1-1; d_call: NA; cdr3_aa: CASSGLNTEAFF; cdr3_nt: TGTGCCAGCTCAGGGTTGAACACTGAAGCTTTCTTT
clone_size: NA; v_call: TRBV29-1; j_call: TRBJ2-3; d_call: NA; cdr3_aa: CSVEPTISTDTQYF; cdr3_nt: TGCAGCGTTGAACCGACGATTAGCACAGATACGCAGTATTTT
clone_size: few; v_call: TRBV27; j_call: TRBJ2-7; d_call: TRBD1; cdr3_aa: CASSQKGRGYEQYF; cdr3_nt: TGTGCCAGCAGCCAGAAAGGCAGGGGGTACGAGCAGTACTTC
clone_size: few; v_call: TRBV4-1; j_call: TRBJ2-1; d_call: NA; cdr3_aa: CASSQDGGDEQFF; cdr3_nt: TGCGCCAGCAGCCAAGACGGGGGCGATGAGCAGTTCTTC
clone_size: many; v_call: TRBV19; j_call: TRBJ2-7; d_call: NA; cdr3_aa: CASSAPGPEQYF; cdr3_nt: TGTGCCAGTAGTGCCCCGGGACCGGAGCAGTACTTC
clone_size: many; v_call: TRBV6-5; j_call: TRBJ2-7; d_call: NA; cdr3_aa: CASSTGKQGSYEQYF; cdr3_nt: TGTGCCAGCAGTACGGGAAAACAGGGATCGTACGAGCAGTACTTC
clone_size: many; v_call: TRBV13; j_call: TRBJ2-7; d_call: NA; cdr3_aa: CASAGGGFHEQYF; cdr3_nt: TGTGCCAGCGCCGGTGGCGGCTTCCACGAGCAGTACTTC
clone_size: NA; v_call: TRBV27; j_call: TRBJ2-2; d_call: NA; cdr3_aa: CASSLYGGTGELFF; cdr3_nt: TGTGCCAGCAGTTTATACGGGGGAACCGGGGAGCTGTTTTTT
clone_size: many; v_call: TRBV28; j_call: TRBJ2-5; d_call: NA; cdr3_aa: CASSIGTKTQYF; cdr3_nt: TGTGCCAGCAGCATAGGGACGAAGACCCAGTACTTC
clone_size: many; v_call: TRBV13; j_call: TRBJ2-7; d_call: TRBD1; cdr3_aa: CASSPQGMYEQYF; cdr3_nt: TGTGCCAGCAGCCCACAGGGGATGTACGAGCAGTACTTC
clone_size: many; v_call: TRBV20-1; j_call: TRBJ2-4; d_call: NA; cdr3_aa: CSAWGIRGGRAKNIQYF; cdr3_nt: TGCAGTGCATGGGGAATCAGGGGAGGGAGGGCCAAAAACATTCAGTACTTC
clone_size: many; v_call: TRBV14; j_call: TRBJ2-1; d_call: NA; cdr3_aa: CATSTAYNEQFF; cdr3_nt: TGTGCCACTTCGACAGCCTACAATGAGCAGTTCTTC
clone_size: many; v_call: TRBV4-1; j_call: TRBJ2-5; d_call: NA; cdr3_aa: CASSQDLGFSETQYF; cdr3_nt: TGCGCCAGCAGCCAAGATCTGGGTTTCAGTGAGACCCAGTACTTC
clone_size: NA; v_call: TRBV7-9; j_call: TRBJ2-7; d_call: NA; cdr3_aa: CASSHGAYEQYF; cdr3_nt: TGTGCCAGCAGCCACGGGGCCTACGAGCAGTACTTC
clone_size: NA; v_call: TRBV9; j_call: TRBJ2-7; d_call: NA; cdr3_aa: CASSVAEGSYEQYF; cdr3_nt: TGTGCCAGCAGCGTAGCGGAGGGGTCCTACGAGCAGTACTTC
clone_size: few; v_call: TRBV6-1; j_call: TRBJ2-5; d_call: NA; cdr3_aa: CASRDLGPETQYF; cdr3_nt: TGTGCCAGCAGGGATTTAGGTCCAGAGACCCAGTACTTC
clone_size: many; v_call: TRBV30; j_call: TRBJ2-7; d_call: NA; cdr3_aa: CAWSLGSLGIFREQYF; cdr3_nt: TGTGCCTGGAGCCTGGGATCTTTAGGGATCTTCAGGGAGCAGTACTTC
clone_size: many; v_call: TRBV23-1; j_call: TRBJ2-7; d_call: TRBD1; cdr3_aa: CASSRWDRPIEQYF; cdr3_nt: TGCGCCAGCAGTCGATGGGACAGGCCGATCGAGCAGTACTTC
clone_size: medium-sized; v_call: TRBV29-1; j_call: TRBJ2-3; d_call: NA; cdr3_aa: CSVDGRLERPDTQYF; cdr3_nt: TGCAGCGTTGATGGGCGTTTGGAGCGGCCAGATACGCAGTATTTT
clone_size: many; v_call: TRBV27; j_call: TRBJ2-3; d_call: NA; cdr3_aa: CASSFSRSTDTQYF; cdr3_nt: TGTGCCAGCAGTTTCTCCCGCAGCACAGATACGCAGTATTTT
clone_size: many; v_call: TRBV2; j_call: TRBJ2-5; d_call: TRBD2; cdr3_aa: CASSELAGETQYF; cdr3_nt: TGTGCCAGCAGTGAACTAGCGGGAGAGACCCAGTACTTC
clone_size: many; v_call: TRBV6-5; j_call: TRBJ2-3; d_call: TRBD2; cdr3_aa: CASSYGLAGGPGTDTQYF; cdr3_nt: TGTGCCAGCAGTTACGGGCTAGCGGGGGGGCCCGGCACAGATACGCAGTATTTT
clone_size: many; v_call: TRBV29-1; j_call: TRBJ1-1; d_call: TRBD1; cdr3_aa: CSVRQGMNTEAFF; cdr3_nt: TGCAGCGTTCGACAGGGAATGAACACTGAAGCTTTCTTT
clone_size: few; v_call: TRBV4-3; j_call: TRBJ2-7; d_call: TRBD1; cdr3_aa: CASSHGTGVSYEQYF; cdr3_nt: TGCGCCAGCAGCCACGGGACAGGGGTATCCTACGAGCAGTACTTC
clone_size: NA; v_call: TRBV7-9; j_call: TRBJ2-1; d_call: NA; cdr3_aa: CASTSSSSYNEQFF; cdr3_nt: TGTGCCAGCACCTCGTCCAGCTCCTACAATGAGCAGTTCTTC
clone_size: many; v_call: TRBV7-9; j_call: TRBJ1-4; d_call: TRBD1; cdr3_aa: CASSTDRGTTNEKLFF; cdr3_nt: TGTGCCAGCAGCACTGACAGGGGAACAACTAATGAAAAACTGTTTTTT
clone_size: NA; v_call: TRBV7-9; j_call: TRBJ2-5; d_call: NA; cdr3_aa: CASSLVLTEETQYF; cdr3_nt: TGTGCCAGCAGCTTAGTTTTAACAGAAGAGACCCAGTACTTC
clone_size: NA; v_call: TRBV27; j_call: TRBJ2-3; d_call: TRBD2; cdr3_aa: CASSLFLAGGPETQYF; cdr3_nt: TGTGCCAGCAGTTTATTCTTAGCGGGAGGGCCAGAAACGCAGTATTTT
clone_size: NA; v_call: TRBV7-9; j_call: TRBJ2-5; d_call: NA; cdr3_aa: CASSLARGVQKTQYF; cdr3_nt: TGTGCCAGCAGCTTAGCGAGAGGGGTTCAAAAAACCCAGTACTTC
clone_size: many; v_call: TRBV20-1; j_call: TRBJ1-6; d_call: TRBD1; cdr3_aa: CSARVPGQGYNSPLHF; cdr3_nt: TGCAGTGCTAGAGTTCCGGGACAGGGTTATAATTCACCCCTCCACTTT
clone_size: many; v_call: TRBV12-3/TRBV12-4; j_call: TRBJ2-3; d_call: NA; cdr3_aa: CASSLGSEYRTDTQYF; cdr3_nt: TGTGCCAGCAGTTTAGGTTCTGAGTACCGCACAGATACGCAGTATTTT
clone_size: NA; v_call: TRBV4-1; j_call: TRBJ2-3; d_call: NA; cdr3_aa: CASSRGDTQYF; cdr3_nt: TGCGCCAGCAGCCGAGGGGATACGCAGTATTTT
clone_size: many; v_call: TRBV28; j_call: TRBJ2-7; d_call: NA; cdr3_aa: CASRDHGEQYF; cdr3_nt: TGTGCCAGCAGGGACCATGGAGAGCAGTACTTC
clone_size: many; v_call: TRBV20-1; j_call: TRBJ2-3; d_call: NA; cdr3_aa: CSAKDWDNTQYF; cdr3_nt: TGCAGTGCTAAAGACTGGGACAATACGCAGTATTTT
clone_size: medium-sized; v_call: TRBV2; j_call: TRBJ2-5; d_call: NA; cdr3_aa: CATDQKGSPRETQYF; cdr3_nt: TGTGCCACCGATCAAAAAGGGAGCCCCAGGGAGACCCAGTACTTC
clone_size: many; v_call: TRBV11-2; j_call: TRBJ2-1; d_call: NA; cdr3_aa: CASSPPIDEQFF; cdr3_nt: TGTGCCAGCAGCCCCCCAATCGATGAGCAGTTCTTC
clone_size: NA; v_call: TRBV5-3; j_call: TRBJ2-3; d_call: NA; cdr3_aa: CANSDSSSTDTQYF; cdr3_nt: TGTGCCAATAGCGACAGCTCTAGCACAGATACGCAGTATTTT